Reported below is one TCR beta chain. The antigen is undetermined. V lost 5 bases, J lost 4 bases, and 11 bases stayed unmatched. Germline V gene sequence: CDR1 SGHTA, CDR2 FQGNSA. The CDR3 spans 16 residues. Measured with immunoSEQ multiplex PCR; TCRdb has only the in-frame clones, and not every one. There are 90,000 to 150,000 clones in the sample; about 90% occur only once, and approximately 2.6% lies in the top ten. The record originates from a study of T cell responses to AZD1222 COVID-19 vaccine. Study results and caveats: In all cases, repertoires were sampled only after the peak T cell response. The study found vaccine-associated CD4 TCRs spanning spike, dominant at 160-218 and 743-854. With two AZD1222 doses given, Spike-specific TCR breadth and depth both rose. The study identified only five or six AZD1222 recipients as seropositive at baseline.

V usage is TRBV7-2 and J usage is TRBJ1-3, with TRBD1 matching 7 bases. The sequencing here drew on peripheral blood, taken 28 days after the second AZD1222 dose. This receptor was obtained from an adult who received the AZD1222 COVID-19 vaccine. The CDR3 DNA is TGTGCCAGCAGCCAGGCCCGGGACAGACCAGGAAACACCATATATTTT. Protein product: CASSQARDRPGNTIYF.